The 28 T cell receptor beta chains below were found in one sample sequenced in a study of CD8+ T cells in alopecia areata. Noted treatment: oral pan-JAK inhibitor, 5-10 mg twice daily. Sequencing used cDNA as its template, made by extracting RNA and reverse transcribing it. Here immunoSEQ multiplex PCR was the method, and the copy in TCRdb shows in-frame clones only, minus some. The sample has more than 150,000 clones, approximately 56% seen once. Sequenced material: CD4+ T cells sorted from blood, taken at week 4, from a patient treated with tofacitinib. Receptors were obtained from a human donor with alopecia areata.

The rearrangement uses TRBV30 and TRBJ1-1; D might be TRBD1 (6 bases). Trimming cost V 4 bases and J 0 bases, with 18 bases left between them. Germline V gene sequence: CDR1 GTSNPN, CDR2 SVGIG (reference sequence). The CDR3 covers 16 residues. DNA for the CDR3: TGTGCCTGGACCTCACAGGGTCTGGGCCTGAACACTGAAGCTTTCTTT. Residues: CAWTSQGLGLNTEAFF. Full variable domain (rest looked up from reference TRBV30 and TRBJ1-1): SQTIHQWPATLVQPVGSPLSLECTVEGTSNPNLYWYRQAAGRGLQLLFYSVGIGQISSEVPQNLSASRPQDRQFILSSKKLLLSDSGFYLCAWTSQGLGLNTEAFFGQGTRLTVV.

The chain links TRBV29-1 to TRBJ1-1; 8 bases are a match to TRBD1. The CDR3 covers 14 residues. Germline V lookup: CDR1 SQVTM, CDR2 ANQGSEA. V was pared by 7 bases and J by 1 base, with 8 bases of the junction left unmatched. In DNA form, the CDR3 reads TGCAGCGGCAAACCCGGGACAGGGAACACTGAAGCTTTCTTT. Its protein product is CSGKPGTGNTEAFF.

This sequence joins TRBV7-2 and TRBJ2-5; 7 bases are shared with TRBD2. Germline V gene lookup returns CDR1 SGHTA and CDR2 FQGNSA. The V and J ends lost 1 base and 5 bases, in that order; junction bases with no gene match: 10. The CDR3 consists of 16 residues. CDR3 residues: CASSLDAPAGRETQYF. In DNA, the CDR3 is TGTGCCAGCAGCTTAGATGCCCCAGCGGGGCGGGAGACCCAGTACTTC.

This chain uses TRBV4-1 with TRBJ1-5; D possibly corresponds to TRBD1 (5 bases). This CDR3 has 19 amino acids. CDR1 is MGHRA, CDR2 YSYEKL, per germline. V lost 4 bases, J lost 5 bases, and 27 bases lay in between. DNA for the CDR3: TGCGCCAGCAGCCCACCACCGGTGGAGGGGCGGTGGCAGCATCAGCCCCAGCATTTT. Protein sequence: CASSPPPVEGRWQHQPQHF.

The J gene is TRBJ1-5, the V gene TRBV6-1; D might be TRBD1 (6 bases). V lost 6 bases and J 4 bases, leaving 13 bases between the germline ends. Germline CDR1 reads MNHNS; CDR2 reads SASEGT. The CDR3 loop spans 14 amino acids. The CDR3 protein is CASRAPDRNQPQHF. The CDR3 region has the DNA TGTGCCAGCAGAGCCCCGGACAGAAATCAGCCCCAGCATTTT.

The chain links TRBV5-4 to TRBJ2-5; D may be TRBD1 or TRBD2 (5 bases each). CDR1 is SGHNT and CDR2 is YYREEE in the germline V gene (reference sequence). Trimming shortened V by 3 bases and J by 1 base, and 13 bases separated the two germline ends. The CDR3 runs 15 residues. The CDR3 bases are TGTGCCAGCAGCTCCACTTCCGGGACCCAAGAGACCCAGTACTTC. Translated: CASSSTSGTQETQYF.

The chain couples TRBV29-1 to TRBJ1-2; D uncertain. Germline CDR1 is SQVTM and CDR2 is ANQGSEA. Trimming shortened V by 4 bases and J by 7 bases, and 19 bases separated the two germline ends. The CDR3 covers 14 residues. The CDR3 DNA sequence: TGCAGCGTTGCGCGACGTTTGGGGAATCCTGGCTACACCTTC. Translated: CSVARRLGNPGYTF.

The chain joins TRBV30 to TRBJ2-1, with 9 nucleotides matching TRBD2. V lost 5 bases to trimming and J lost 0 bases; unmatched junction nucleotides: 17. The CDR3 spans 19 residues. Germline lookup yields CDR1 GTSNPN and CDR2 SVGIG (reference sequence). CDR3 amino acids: CAWGPLTSGPFSSYNEQFF. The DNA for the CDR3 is TGTGCCTGGGGGCCCCTGACTAGCGGCCCCTTTAGCTCCTACAATGAGCAGTTCTTC.

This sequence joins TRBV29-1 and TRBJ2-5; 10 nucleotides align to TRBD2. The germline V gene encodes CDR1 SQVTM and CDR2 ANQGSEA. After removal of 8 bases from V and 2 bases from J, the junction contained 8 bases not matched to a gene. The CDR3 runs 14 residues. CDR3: CSTSGTSVQETQYF. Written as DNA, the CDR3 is TGCAGCACCTCCGGGACTAGCGTTCAAGAGACCCAGTACTTC. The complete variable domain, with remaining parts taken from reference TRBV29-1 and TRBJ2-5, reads SAVISQKPSRDICQRGTSLTIQCQVDSQVTMMFWYRQQPGQSLTLIATANQGSEATYESGFVIDKFPISRPNLTFSTLTVSNMSPEDSSIYLCSTSGTSVQETQYFGPGTRLLVL.

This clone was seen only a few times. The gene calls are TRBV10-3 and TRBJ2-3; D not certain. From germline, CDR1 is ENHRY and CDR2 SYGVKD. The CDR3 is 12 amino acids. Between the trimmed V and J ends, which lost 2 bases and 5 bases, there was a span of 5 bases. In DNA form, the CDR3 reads TGTGCCATCAGTGAGGAGATAGATACGCAGTATTTT. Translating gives CAISEEIDTQYF.

The CDR3 DNA reads TGTGCCAGCAGTTCCACCCGGGGACAGCCCCAGCATTTT. Translation: CASSSTRGQPQHF. V usage is TRBV6-6 and J usage is TRBJ1-5; D is uncertain. The V gene's germline CDR1 is MNHNY and CDR2 SVGAGI (reference sequence). Trimming took 4 bases from V and 7 from J, leaving 11 bases between them. CDR3 size: 13 residues.

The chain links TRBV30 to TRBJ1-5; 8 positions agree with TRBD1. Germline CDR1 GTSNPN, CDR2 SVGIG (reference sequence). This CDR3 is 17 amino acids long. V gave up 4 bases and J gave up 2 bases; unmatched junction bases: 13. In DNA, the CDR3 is TGTGCCTGGAAGCCCCCGGGACAGGCCTTCGGCAATCAGCCCCAGCATTTT. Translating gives CAWKPPGQAFGNQPQHF.

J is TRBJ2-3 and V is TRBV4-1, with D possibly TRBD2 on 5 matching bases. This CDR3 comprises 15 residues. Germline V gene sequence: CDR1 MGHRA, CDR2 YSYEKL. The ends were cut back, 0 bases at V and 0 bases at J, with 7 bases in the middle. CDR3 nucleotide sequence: TGCGCCAGCAGCCAAGATAGGACTAGCACAGATACGCAGTATTTT. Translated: CASSQDRTSTDTQYF.

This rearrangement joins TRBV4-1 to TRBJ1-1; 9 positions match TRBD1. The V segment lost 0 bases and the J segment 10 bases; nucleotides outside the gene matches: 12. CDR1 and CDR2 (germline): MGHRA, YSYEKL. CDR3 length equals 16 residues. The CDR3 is CASSQDNLGQGIRAFF. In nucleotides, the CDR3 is TGCGCCAGCAGCCAAGATAACCTTGGACAGGGGATCAGAGCTTTCTTT.

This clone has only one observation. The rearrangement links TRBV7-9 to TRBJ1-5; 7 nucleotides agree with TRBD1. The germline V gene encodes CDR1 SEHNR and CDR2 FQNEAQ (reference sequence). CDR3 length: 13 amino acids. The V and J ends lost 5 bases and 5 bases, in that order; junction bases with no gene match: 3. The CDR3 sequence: CASSRQGDQPQHF. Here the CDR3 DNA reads TGTGCCAGCAGCCGACAGGGTGATCAGCCCCAGCATTTT.

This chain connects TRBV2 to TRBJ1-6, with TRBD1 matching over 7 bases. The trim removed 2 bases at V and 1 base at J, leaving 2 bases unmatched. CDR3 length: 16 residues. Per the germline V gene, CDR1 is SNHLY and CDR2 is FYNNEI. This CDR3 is CASSEWDSSYNSPLHF. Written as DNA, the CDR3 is TGTGCCAGCAGTGAATGGGACAGTTCCTATAATTCACCCCTCCACTTT.

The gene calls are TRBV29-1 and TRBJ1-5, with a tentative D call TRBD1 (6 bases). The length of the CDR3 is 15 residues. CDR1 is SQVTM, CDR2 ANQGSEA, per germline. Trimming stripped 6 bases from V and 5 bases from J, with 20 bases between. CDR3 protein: CSVGVSGASDQPQHF. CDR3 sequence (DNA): TGCAGCGTAGGCGTCTCGGGGGCGAGCGATCAGCCCCAGCATTTT.

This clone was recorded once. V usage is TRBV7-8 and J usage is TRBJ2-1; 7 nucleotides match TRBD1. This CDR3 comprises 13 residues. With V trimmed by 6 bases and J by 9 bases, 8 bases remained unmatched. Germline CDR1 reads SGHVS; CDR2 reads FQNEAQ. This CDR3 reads CASRGRGQGEQFF. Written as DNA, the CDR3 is TGTGCCAGCAGAGGAAGGGGGCAGGGTGAGCAGTTCTTC.

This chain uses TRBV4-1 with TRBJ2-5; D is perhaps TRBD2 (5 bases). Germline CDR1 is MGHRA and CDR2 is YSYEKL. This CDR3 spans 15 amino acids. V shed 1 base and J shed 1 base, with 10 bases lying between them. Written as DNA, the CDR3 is TGCGCCAGCAGCCAAGGCAAACGGGGCCAAGAGACCCAGTACTTC. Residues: CASSQGKRGQETQYF.

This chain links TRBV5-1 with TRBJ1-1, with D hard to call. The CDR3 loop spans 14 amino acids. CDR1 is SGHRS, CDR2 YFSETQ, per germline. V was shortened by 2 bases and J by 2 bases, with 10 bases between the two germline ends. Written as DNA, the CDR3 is TGCGCCAGCAGCTTTAGAGAGTTCAACACTGAAGCTTTCTTT. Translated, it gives CASSFREFNTEAFF.

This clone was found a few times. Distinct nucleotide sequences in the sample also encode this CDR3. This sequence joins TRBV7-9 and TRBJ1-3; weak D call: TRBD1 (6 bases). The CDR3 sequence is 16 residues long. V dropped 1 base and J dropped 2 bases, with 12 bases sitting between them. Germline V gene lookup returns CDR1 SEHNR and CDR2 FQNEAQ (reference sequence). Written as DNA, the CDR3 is TGTGCCAGCAGCTTAGGTCAGGGGTCGGCTGGAAACACCATATATTTT. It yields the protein CASSLGQGSAGNTIYF.

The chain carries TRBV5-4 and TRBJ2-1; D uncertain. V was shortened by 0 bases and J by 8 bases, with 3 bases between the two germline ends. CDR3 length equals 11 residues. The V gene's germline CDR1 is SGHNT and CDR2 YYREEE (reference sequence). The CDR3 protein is CASSLAYEQFF. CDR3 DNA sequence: TGTGCCAGCAGCTTGGCCTATGAGCAGTTCTTC. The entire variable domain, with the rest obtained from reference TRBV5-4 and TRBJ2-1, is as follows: ETGVTQSPTHLIKTRGQQVTLRCSSQSGHNTVSWYQQALGQGPQFIFQYYREEENGRGNFPPRFSGLQFPNYSSELNVNALELDDSALYLCASSLAYEQFFGPGTRLTVL.

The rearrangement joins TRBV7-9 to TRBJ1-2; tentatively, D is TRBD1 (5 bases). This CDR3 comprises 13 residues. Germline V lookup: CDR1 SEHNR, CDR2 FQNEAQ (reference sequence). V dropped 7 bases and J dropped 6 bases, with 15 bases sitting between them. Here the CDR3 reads CASTATTEHGYTF. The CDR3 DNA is TGTGCCAGCACCGCTACGACAGAGCATGGCTACACCTTC.

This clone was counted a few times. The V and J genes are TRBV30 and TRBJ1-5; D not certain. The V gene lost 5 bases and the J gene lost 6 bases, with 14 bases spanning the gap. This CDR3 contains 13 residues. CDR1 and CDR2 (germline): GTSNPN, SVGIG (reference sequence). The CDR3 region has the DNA TGTGCCTGGGAGAGTAGAAGAGGTCAGCCCCAGCATTTT. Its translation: CAWESRRGQPQHF.

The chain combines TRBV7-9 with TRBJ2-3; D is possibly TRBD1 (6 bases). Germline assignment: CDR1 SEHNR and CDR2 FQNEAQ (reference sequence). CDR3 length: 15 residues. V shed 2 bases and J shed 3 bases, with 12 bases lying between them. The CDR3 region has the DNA TGTGCCAGCAGCTTAAGGGGCCAGGGGACAGATACGCAGTATTTT. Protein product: CASSLRGQGTDTQYF.

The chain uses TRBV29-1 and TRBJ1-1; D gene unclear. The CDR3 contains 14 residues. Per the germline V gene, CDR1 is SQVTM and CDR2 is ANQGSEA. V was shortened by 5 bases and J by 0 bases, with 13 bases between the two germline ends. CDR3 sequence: CSVCLKLMNTEAFF. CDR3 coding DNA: TGCAGCGTTTGCCTCAAGCTAATGAACACTGAAGCTTTCTTT.

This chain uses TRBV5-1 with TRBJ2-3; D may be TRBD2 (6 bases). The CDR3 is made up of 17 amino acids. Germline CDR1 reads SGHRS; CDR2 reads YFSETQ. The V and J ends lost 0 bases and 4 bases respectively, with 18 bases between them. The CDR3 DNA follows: TGCGCCAGCAGCTTGGCAAGCGGGCAGGGTTCCCCAGATACGCAGTATTTT. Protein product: CASSLASGQGSPDTQYF.

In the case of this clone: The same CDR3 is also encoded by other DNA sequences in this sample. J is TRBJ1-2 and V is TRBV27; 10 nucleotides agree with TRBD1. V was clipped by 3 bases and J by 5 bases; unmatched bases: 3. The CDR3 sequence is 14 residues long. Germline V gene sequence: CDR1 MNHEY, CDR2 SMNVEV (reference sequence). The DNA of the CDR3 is TGTGCCAGCAGTTTTTCGGGACAGGGGTATGGCTACACCTTC. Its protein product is CASSFSGQGYGYTF.